This T cell receptor (beta chain) appears in the sequencing data of a study of Graves' ophthalmopathy and Graves' hyperthyroidism. Overall study: The blood sample was drawn at first diagnosis and before any treatment. Overall study results and limits: Clonotypes were expanded in thyroid at above 0.001 frequency, and most also appeared in blood.

The sample holds many counts of this clonotype. Its antigen is unknown. CDR3 regions of TCR beta were amplified from RNA transcripts. Investigators did first-round RT-PCR with HTBI primers, then second-round multiplex PCR. TCRdb used MiXCR to reprocess the multiplex PCR reads, holding one entry per CDR3 protein. The sample consists of under 250,000 distinct CDR3 sequences, just under 30% of them appearing once. Sequencing was carried out using peripheral blood. This TCR was sampled from a man aged 50 to 60 with Graves' ophthalmopathy.

CDR3 sequence (DNA): TGTGCCTGGAGCGCCACACAGGGGTATCAGCCCCAGCATTTT. This gives the protein CAWSATQGYQPQHF. The chain links TRBV30 to TRBJ1-5, with TRBD1 matching over 7 bases. The CDR3 spans 14 residues. The V gene's germline CDR1 is GTSNPN and CDR2 SVGIG (reference sequence). Losses at the gene ends were 3 bases for V and 5 bases for J; bases not matched to a gene: 7.